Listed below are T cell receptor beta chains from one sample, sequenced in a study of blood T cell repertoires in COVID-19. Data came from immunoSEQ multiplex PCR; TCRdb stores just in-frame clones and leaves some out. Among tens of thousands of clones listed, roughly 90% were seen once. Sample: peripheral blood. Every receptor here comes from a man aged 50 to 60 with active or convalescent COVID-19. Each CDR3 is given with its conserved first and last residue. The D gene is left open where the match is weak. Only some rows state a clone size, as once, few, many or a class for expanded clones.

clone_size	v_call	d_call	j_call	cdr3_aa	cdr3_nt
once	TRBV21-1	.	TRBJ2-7	CASNVPGQGHEQYF	TGTGCCAGCAACGTCCCGGGACAGGGGCACGAGCAGTACTTC
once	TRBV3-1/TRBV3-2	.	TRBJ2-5	CASSLDNHPLETQYF	TGTGCCAGCAGCCTTGACAACCACCCGCTAGAGACCCAGTACTTC
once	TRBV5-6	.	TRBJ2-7	CASSSRTVPYEQYF	TGTGCCAGCAGCTCTCGGACAGTCCCCTACGAGCAGTACTTC
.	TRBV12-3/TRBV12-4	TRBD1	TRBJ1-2	CASSKRQGGGYTF	TGTGCCAGCAGTAAAAGACAGGGGGGTGGCTACACCTTC
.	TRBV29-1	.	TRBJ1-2	CSAKPAGGYTF	TGCAGCGCCAAGCCGGCAGGTGGCTACACCTTC
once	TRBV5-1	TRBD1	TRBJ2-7	CASSLEQGLREQYF	TGCGCCAGCAGCTTGGAACAGGGGCTGAGAGAGCAGTACTTC
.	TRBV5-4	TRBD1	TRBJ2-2	CASNQQGDTGELFF	TGTGCCAGCAACCAACAGGGGGACACCGGGGAGCTGTTTTTT
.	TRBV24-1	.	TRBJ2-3	CATSDQSGFFGDTQYF	TGTGCCACCAGTGATCAAAGCGGCTTTTTTGGGGATACGCAGTATTTT
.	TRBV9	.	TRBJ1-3	CASSVAPLGQHSGNTIYF	TGTGCCAGCAGCGTAGCCCCGCTCGGACAGCACTCTGGAAACACCATATATTTT
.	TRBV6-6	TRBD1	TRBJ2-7	CASSYSIGQGYEQYF	TGTGCCAGCAGTTACTCGATCGGACAGGGTTACGAGCAGTACTTC
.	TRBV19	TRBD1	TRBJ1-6	CASSSWGQGPDNSPLHF	TGTGCCAGTAGTTCGTGGGGACAGGGTCCCGATAATTCACCCCTCCACTTT
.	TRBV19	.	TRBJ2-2	CASSRTGNTGELFF	TGTGCCAGTAGTAGGACGGGAAACACCGGGGAGCTGTTTTTT
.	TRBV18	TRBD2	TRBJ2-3	CASSTRAGDPTDTQYF	TGTGCCAGCTCAACTCGAGCGGGAGACCCCACAGATACGCAGTATTTT
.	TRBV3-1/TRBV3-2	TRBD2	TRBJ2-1	CASSLIGTSGSPKQFF	TGTGCCAGCAGCCTAATAGGCACTAGCGGGAGTCCCAAGCAGTTCTTC
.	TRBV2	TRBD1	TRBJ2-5	CATSTGLPKETQYF	TGTGCCACCTCGACAGGGCTACCGAAGGAGACCCAGTACTTC
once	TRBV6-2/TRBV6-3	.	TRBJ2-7	CASSYSFGRALGEQYF	TGTGCCAGCAGTTACTCTTTTGGCAGGGCCCTCGGCGAGCAGTACTTC
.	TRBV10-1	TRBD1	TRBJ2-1	CASSEDTGGDLFNEQFF	TGCGCCAGCAGTGAGGACACAGGGGGCGATTTATTCAATGAGCAGTTCTTC
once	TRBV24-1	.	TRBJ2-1	CATSDLKVGREYEQFF	TGTGCCACCAGTGATCTTAAGGTTGGGAGAGAGTATGAGCAGTTCTTC
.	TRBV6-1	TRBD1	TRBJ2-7	CASSVAGTGGFGEQYF	TGTGCCAGCAGTGTGGCCGGGACAGGGGGCTTTGGCGAGCAGTACTTC
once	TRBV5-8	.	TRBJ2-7	CASSPPPGNEQYF	TGTGCCAGCAGCCCCCCCCCGGGGAACGAGCAGTACTTC
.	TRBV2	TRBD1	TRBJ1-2	CASRKTGTGVGYTF	TGTGCCAGCAGGAAAACCGGGACAGGGGTCGGCTACACCTTC
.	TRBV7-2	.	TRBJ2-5	CASSLQSGVETQYF	TGTGCCAGCAGCTTACAGTCCGGGGTCGAGACCCAGTACTTC
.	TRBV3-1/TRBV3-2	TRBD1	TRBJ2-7	CASSLGQGTYEQYF	TGTGCCAGCAGCCTAGGACAGGGGACCTACGAGCAGTACTTC
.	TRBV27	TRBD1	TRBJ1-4	CASRDRVNEKLFF	TGTGCCAGCAGGGACAGGGTTAATGAAAAACTGTTTTTT
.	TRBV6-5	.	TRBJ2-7	CASSYITRTYEQYF	TGTGCCAGCAGTTATATCACTAGAACCTACGAGCAGTACTTC
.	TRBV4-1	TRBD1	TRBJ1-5	CASSQEGQGGQPQHF	TGCGCCAGCAGCCAAGAGGGACAGGGCGGGCAGCCCCAGCATTTT
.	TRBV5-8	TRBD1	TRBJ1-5	CASSLGDSSNQPQHF	TGTGCCAGCAGCTTGGGGGACAGTAGCAATCAGCCCCAGCATTTT
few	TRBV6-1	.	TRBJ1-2	CASREDRPRKGYTF	TGTGCCAGCAGAGAAGACAGACCGCGCAAGGGCTACACCTTC
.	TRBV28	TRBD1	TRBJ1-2	CASSSLTGGAYGYTF	TGTGCCAGCAGTTCCCTGACAGGGGGAGCCTATGGCTACACCTTC
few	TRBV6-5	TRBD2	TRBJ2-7	CASSRGGSGSEQYF	TGTGCCAGCAGCCGCGGGGGTTCAGGTTCCGAGCAGTACTTC
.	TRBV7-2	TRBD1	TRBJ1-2	CASSEQGANYGYTF	TGTGCCAGCAGCGAACAGGGGGCGAACTATGGCTACACCTTC
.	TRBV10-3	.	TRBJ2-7	CAISDSNSYEQYF	TGTGCCATCAGCGACAGCAATTCCTACGAGCAGTACTTC
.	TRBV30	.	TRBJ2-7	CAWSGLAPTYEQYF	TGTGCCTGGAGTGGCCTAGCGCCCACCTACGAGCAGTACTTC
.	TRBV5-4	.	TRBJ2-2	CASTPGLVFATGELFF	TGTGCCAGCACCCCGGGTTTGGTTTTTGCAACCGGGGAGCTGTTTTTT
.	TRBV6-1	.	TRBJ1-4	CASSEEGGKLFF	TGTGCCAGCAGTGAGGAGGGAGGGAAACTGTTTTTT
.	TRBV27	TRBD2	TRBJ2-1	CASRGLAAHNEQFF	TGTGCCAGCCGGGGACTAGCTGCCCACAATGAGCAGTTCTTC
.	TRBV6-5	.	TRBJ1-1	CASSYGRNTEAFF	TGTGCCAGCAGTTACGGCCGGAACACTGAAGCTTTCTTT
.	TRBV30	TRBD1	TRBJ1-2	CAWSAYRTGLSGGYTF	TGTGCCTGGAGTGCCTACAGGACAGGGCTATCTGGTGGCTACACCTTC
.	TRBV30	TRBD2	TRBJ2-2	CAWSPLGAGEILGELFF	TGTGCCTGGAGTCCCCTTGGAGCGGGAGAAATTCTCGGGGAGCTGTTTTTT
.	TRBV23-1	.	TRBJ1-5	CASSVQWTAVYQPQHF	TGCGCCAGCAGCGTCCAGTGGACAGCCGTCTATCAGCCCCAGCATTTT
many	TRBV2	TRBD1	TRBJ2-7	CATTGQDSYEQYF	TGTGCCACCACGGGACAGGACTCCTACGAGCAGTACTTC
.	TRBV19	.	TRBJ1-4	CASSNGPGEKLFF	TGTGCCAGTAGTAACGGACCGGGAGAAAAACTGTTTTTT
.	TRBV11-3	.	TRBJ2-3	CASSPTSSYTQYF	TGTGCCAGCAGCCCGACTAGTTCATATACGCAGTATTTT
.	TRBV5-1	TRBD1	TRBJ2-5	CASSQGQGKETQYF	TGCGCCAGCAGCCAGGGACAGGGGAAAGAGACCCAGTACTTC
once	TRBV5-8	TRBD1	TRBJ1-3	CASKTGHAGNTIYF	TGTGCCAGCAAGACAGGGCATGCTGGAAACACCATATATTTT
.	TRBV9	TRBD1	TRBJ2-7	CASSPRDRGCEQYF	TGTGCCAGCAGCCCTCGGGACAGGGGTTGCGAGCAGTACTTC
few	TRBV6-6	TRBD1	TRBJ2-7	CATQGARLYEQYF	TGTGCCACGCAGGGGGCGCGGCTTTACGAGCAGTACTTC
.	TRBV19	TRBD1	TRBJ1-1	CASSIDLTGANTEAFF	TGTGCCAGTAGTATAGACCTGACAGGGGCGAACACTGAAGCTTTCTTT
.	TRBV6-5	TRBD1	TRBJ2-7	CASSQGGQEQYF	TGTGCCAGCAGCCAAGGGGGCCAGGAGCAGTACTTC
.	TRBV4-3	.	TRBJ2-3	CASSPSPGGAPRTDTQYF	TGCGCCAGCAGCCCCTCCCCTGGGGGGGCGCCCAGGACAGATACGCAGTATTTT
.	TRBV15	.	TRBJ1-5	CATSPLNRGVGNQPQHF	TGTGCCACCAGCCCCCTCAATCGGGGGGTAGGGAATCAGCCCCAGCATTTT
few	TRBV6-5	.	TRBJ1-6	CASVVGSYNSPLHF	TGTGCCAGCGTCGTCGGCTCCTATAATTCACCCCTCCACTTT
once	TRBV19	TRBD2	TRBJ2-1	CASSSSGGSLANEQFF	TGTGCCAGTAGTTCTAGCGGGGGGAGTCTAGCCAATGAGCAGTTCTTC
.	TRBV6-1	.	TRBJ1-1	CASSEAKSLVGAKNTEAFF	TGTGCCAGCAGTGAAGCGAAATCCTTGGTAGGGGCAAAGAACACTGAAGCTTTCTTT
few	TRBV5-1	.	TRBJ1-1	CASSLGTSTEAFF	TGCGCCAGCAGCTTGGGAACCAGCACTGAAGCTTTCTTT
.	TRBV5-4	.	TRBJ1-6	CASSLVGGGGYNSPLHF	TGTGCCAGCAGCTTGGTAGGCGGGGGCGGATATAATTCACCCCTCCACTTT